This note documents a single T cell receptor beta chain sequence. These data are taken from a study of cytomegalovirus exposure and HLA in healthy donors. The length of the CDR3 is 13 residues. Per the germline V gene, CDR1 is MDHEN and CDR2 is SYDVKM. Trimming cost V 7 bases and J 8 bases, with 17 bases left between them. Vbeta (60) and Jbeta (13) primers were used in the PCR. Method: immunoSEQ multiplex PCR; TCRdb's copy keeps in-frame clones and lacks some. Of roughly 180,000 clones listed, around 74% are singletons. This TCR was recovered from a female donor in good health and CMV-seronegative. Source material: PBMCs. The rearrangement links TRBV28 to TRBJ1-1; D is unresolved. The CDR3 bases are TGTGCCAGCACCCCTCCGCGGGAAGTGGAAGCTTTCTTT. As protein: CASTPPREVEAFF.